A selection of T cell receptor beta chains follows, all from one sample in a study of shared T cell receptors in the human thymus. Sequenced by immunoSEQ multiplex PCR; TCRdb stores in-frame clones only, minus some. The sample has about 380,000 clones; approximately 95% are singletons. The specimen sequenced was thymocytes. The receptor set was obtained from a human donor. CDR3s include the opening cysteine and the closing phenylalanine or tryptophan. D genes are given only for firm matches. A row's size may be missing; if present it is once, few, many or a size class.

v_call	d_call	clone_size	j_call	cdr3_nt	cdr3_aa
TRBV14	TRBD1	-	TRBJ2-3	TGTGCCAGCAGGTTGGGACAGGGGCCAGATACGCAGTATTTT	CASRLGQGPDTQYF
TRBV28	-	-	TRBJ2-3	TGTGCCAGCAGCAGACCCTCACTCAGGACAGATACGCAGTATTTT	CASSRPSLRTDTQYF
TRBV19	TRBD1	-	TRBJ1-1	TGTGCCAGTAGTCTCAGGGGGGGTTGGGGCGGCTCTGAAGCTTTCTTT	CASSLRGGWGGSEAFF
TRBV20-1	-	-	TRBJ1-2	TGCAGTGCTAGGGTTGGCTACACCTTC	CSARVGYTF
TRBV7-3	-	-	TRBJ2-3	TGTGCCAGCAGCTTAGGGACTGGACCTAGCACAGATACGCAGTATTTT	CASSLGTGPSTDTQYF
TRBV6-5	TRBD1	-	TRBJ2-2	TGTGCCAGCCGGGGACAGGAGAACACCGGGGAGCTGTTTTTT	CASRGQENTGELFF
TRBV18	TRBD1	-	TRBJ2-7	TGTGCCAGCTCACCCGTGGACAGGGCCCCTACCTACGAGCAGTACTTC	CASSPVDRAPTYEQYF
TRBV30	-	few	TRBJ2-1	TGTGCCTGGACAAAGGACTGGGCGGACCATGAGCAGTTCTTC	CAWTKDWADHEQFF
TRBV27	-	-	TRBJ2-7	TGTGCCAGCAGTTTGCGGGTCTCCTACGAGCAGTACTTC	CASSLRVSYEQYF
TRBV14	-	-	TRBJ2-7	TGTGCCAGCACCTCGACGACAGGCTCCTACGAGCAGTACTTC	CASTSTTGSYEQYF
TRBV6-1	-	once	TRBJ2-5	TGTGCCAGCAGTGCGGCCGGTGGGGGACCACAAGAGACCCAGTACTTC	CASSAAGGGPQETQYF
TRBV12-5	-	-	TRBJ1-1	TGTGCTAGTGGTTTGGGGTACGAAACGAACACTGAAGCTTTCTTT	CASGLGYETNTEAFF
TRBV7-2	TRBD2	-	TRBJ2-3	TGTGCCAGCAGCGGTCGTGAGCGGGAGGCGTTACATAGCACAGATACGCAGTATTTT	CASSGREREALHSTDTQYF
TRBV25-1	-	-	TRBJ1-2	TGTGCCAGCAGTGATCGGACATCCCCCAACTATGGCTACACCTTC	CASSDRTSPNYGYTF
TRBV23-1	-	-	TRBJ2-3	TGCGCCAGCAGTCAACCGCTCGGAGGCTCTAGCACAGATACGCAGTATTTT	CASSQPLGGSSTDTQYF
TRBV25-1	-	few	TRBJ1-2	TGTGCCAGCAGTGATGGGGGGGCGGAGGACTATGGCTACACCTTC	CASSDGGAEDYGYTF
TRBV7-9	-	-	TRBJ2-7	TGTGCCAGCAGCTTAGTGCCCACGACCCACGAGCAGTACTTC	CASSLVPTTHEQYF
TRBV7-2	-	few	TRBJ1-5	TGTGCCAGCAGCTTAGGGGGTTATAGCAATCAGCCCCAGCATTTT	CASSLGGYSNQPQHF
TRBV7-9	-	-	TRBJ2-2	TGTGCCAGCAGCCTAATAAAGGGAGGCGGGGAGCTGTTTTTT	CASSLIKGGGELFF
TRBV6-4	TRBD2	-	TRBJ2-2	TGTGCCAGCAGCCCCGGGACTAGCGGGAGGATTAATCCCGGGGAGCTGTTTTTT	CASSPGTSGRINPGELFF
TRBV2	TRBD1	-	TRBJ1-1	TGTGCCGACAAGGACGGGACAGCCCTCAACACTGAAGCTTTCTTT	CADKDGTALNTEAFF
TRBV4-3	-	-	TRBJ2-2	TGCGCCAGCAGCCAAGCCCCCGGCGGGACGTTCGCGAACACCGGGGAGCTGTTTTTT	CASSQAPGGTFANTGELFF
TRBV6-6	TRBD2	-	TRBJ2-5	TGTGCCAGCAGTTATCTCGGGGGGAGCCAAGAGACCCAGTACTTC	CASSYLGGSQETQYF
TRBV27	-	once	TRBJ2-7	TGTGCCAGCAGTTTGGTGGGAGCCCACTACGAGCAGTACTTC	CASSLVGAHYEQYF
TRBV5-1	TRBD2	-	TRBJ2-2	TGCGCCAGCAGCTTGCGACTAGCGGGAGGGCCAGACACCGGGGAGCTGTTTTTT	CASSLRLAGGPDTGELFF
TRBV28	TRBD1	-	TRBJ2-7	TGTGCCAGCAGAACAGGGGGCTCCTCCTACGAGCAGTACTTC	CASRTGGSSYEQYF
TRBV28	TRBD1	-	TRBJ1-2	TGTGCCAGCAGTTCAGGGACAGAGGGTTCTAATGGCTACACCTTC	CASSSGTEGSNGYTF
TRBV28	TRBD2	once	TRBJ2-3	TGTGCCAGCCCGCCCCAGCGGGAGTTCCCAGATACGCAGTATTTT	CASPPQREFPDTQYF
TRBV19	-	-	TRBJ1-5	TGTGCCAGTAGTTTCCGCGGGAGGTGGCATCAGCCCCAGCATTTT	CASSFRGRWHQPQHF
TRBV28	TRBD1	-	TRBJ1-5	TGTGCCAGCAGGGACAGGCTGCCTAATCAGCCCCAGCATTTT	CASRDRLPNQPQHF
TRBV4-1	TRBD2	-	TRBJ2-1	TGCGCCAGCAGCCGGCTGAGGATCGCGGGAGGGGAGAACAATGAGCAGTTCTTC	CASSRLRIAGGENNEQFF
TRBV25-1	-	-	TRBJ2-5	TGTGCCAGCAGGGGAGAAAAATTCGAGACCCAGTACTTC	CASRGEKFETQYF
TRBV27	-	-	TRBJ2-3	TGTGCCAGCAGTTTATACGGGACACCGAGCGCAGATACGCAGTATTTT	CASSLYGTPSADTQYF
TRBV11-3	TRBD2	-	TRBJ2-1	TGTGCCAGCAGCCCGGGGGGCGGGAGGTGGGAACCGTTCTTC	CASSPGGGRWEPFF
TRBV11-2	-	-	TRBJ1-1	TGTGCCAGCAGCTTATTAGTTCTCCGACCTCAGAGGAACACTGAAGCTTTCTTT	CASSLLVLRPQRNTEAFF
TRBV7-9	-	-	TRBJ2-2	TGTGCCAGCAGCTTAGACTCGACCGGGGAGCTGTTTTTT	CASSLDSTGELFF
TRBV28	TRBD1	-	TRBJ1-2	TGTGCCAGCATCGATCCAGACAGGGTCCCTGGCTACACCTTC	CASIDPDRVPGYTF
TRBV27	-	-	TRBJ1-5	TGTGCCAGCAGTTTTGAGAGGATGAGTCAGCCCCAGCATTTT	CASSFERMSQPQHF
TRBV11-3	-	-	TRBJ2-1	TGTGCCAGCAGGGAACGTAGCGGTCACAATGAGCAGTTCTTC	CASRERSGHNEQFF